The clone carrying this TCR beta chain was observed many times. TCRdb used MiXCR to reprocess the PCR reads, holding one entry per CDR3 protein. The sample has approximately 10,000 distinct CDR3 sequences, roughly 50% seen once. The data were obtained in a study of tumor-infiltrating lymphocytes in oesophageal squamous cell carcinoma. V was trimmed by 5 bases and J by 6 bases, leaving 14 bases between them. In germline, CDR1 is SGHNT, CDR2 YYREEE (reference sequence). This CDR3 is built from 14 residues. Material for sequencing was esophageal tumor tissue. The TCR originated in a male donor with esophageal squamous cell carcinoma. The chain carries TRBV5-4 and TRBJ2-2; D remains unclear. The CDR3: CASSSTARSGELFF. In nucleotides, the CDR3 is TGTGCCAGCAGTTCGACGGCGAGGTCCGGGGAGCTGTTTTTT.